One TCR beta chain is described in this entry. What this receptor recognizes is not known. Per-base quality was not reported, and no clone a single base away is much larger than it. This sample is drawn from a study of T-cell memory formation after mild COVID-19 (dated by TCRdb to the early 2020s). Describing the broader study: TCR sequence clusters from the two donors were largely donor specific. Longitudinal TCRalpha and TCRbeta repertoire sequencing tracked T-cell clones expanding and contracting after mild COVID-19 in two donors. Two young, previously healthy adult volunteers, one female and one male, were included in the cohort. Broad study findings and their caveats: Balanced CD4/CD8 phenotypes were observed for clones contracting from day 15 to 85, whereas a bias towards CD4+ was observed for a second wave of clones expanding from day 15 to 37. Whether the second-wave clones peaking on day 37 were SARS-CoV-2 specific was not confirmed. Only a couple of mild cases were covered by the study, and larger cohorts that include severe cases with pre-infection samples were considered necessary. Contracting CD4+ clones turned up mainly in the CM and EM memory subsets, whereas EMRA was where CD8+ clones were enriched. The detection of some responding clones in pre-infection memory suggests that pre-existing cross-reactive memory T cells joined the SARS-CoV-2 response.

The run used an Illumina NovaSeq 6000. TCRalpha and TCRbeta cDNA libraries were built by 5'RACE with constant-segment primers, adding sample barcodes and unique molecular identifiers. Trizol reagent was used to extract RNA from every sample. Library amplification was performed in two PCR steps, and a second sample barcode and Illumina TruSeq adapters were introduced in the second step. Sequencing of libraries was performed on an Illumina NovaSeq with 2 x 150 bp paired-end reads. On the study's bioinformatics: Reads were demultiplexed and collapsed into UMI-guided consensus sequences with migec v1.2.7. Using mixcr v2.1.11, UMI consensuses were aligned to TRA and TRB V and J templates and then assembled into clonotypes. A clonotype was counted as expanded or contracted only when both edgeR and NoisET called the clonotype significant, with the noise models trained on biological replicates. edgeR calls used a false discovery rate-adjusted p below 0.01 and a log2 fold-change threshold of 1. As an exploratory analysis of dynamics, PCA with hierarchical clustering was applied to max-normalized trajectories of the 1000 most abundant clonotypes. The CD4 or CD8 phenotype of responding clones was assigned using the separately sequenced CD4+ and CD8+ repertoires. Using fastp trimming at Q25 and MiXCR clonotype assembly, TCRdb reanalyzed the public sequencing data and kept in-frame beta chains. Every distinct CDR3 protein forms one entry, paired with its most common genes and DNA. None of the V and J calls come from the authors' own analysis; TCRdb made them. The sample yields roughly 320,000 distinct CDR3 sequences; 28% were counted once. Of the sample, about 13% is held by the ten largest clones.

The germline V and J ends show losses of 4 bases and 2 bases respectively, and no gene match explains 6 bases of the junction. CDR1 and CDR2 are drawn from the germline V gene: MRHNA, SNTAGT. Measured from the cysteine to the phenylalanine, the CDR3 is 15 residues long. Only CDR3 DNA remains: 45 bases, in frame from the first base. Ficoll-Paque density gradient centrifugation was the method used to isolate PBMCs. The sample consisted of PBMCs or a T cell subset sorted from them (not recorded which). The chain is encoded by TRBV6-4 joined to TRBJ2-3; 7 bases in between match TRBD1. This clonotype was obtained from an adult woman who had mild COVID-19 (a few samples of this study predate the infection). The sample titles of this study are shuffled in the database, so cell type and time point are left out; the donor was told from shared clones. The CDR3: CASSGQGGTTDTQYF. The DNA sequence is as follows: TGTGCCAGCAGTGGGCAAGGGGGCACCACAGATACGCAGTATTTT.